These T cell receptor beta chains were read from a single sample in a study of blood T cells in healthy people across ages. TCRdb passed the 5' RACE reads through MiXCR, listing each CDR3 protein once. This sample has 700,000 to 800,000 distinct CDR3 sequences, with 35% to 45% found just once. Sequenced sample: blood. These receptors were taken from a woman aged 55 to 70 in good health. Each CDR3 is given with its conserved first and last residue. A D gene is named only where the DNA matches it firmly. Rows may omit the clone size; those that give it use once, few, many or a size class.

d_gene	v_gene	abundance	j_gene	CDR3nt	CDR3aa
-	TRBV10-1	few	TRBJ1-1	TGCGCCAGCAGTCAGGGACCTAACACTGAAGCTTTCTTT	CASSQGPNTEAFF
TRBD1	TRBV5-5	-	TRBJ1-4	TGTGCCAGCAGCCAGACAGGGCCTAATGAAAAACTGTTTTTT	CASSQTGPNEKLFF
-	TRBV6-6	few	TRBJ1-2	TGTGCCAGCAGAGTGACAGAGCTTTCTAACTATGGCTACACCTTC	CASRVTELSNYGYTF
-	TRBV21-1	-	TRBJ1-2	TGTGCCAGCAGCAAAGACGCCGGGACAGGGTTTGGCTGCACCTTC	CASSKDAGTGFGCTF
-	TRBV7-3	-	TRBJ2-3	TGTGCCAGCAGCTTAAGAGCAGGATCGGCCGCAGATACGCAGTATTTT	CASSLRAGSAADTQYF
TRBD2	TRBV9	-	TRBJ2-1	TGTGCCAGCAGCTCGACCGGGACTAGCGGATACAATGAGCAGTTCTTC	CASSSTGTSGYNEQFF
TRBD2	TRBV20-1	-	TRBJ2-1	TGCAGTGCTAGATTGCTAGCGGGGGGGCAGCGTTTTAGTAGCAATGAGCAGTTCTTC	CSARLLAGGQRFSSNEQFF
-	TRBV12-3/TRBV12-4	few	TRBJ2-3	TGTGCCAGCAGTGGGCAAAACACAGATACGCAGTATTTT	CASSGQNTDTQYF
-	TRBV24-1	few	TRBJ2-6	TGTGCCACCAGTGACCACCGGACACTTGGGGCCAACGTCCTGACTTTC	CATSDHRTLGANVLTF
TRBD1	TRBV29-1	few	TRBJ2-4	TGCAGCGTTCGACAGGGACCCGACATTCAGTACTTC	CSVRQGPDIQYF
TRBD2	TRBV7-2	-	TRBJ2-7	TGTGCCAGCAGCTTAGACGGGAGGGCCAAAGACGAGCAGTACTTC	CASSLDGRAKDEQYF
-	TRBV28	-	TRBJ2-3	TGTGCCAGCAGTGCCGGGGTGGGCTCAGGTACGCAGTATTTT	CASSAGVGSGTQYF
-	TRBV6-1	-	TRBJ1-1	TGTGCCAGCAGGACAGTTGAAGCTTTCTTT	CASRTVEAFF
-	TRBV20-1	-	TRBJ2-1	TGCAGTGCCCCCTTGGCTTCCTATGAGCAGTTCTTC	CSAPLASYEQFF
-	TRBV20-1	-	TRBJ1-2	TGCAGTGCTAGAGATAGTGGAGGCAACTATGGCTACACCTTC	CSARDSGGNYGYTF
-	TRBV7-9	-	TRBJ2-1	TGTGCCAGCACCGTTTCGACTAGAAATGAGCAGTTCTTC	CASTVSTRNEQFF
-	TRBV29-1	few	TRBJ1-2	TGCAGCGTTGAAATTGGACAGCGCCCTGTCTACACCTTC	CSVEIGQRPVYTF
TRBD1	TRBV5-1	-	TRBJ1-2	TGCGCCAGCAGCCCCTCAGGGGGCGACTATGGCTACACCTTC	CASSPSGGDYGYTF
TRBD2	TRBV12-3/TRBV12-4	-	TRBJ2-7	TGTGCCAGCACTCGTAGCGGGACTTCCTACGAGCAGTACTTC	CASTRSGTSYEQYF
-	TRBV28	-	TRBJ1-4	TGTGCCAGCAGTTTAGCCAACCGGGATACGAGGCTGTTTTTT	CASSLANRDTRLFF
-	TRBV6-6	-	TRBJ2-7	TGTGCCAGCAATCGACCGGGACTCGACAATGAGCAGTACTTC	CASNRPGLDNEQYF
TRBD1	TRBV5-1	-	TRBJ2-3	TGCGCCAGCAGCAGGGACAGGCCCACAGGTACGCAGTATTTT	CASSRDRPTGTQYF
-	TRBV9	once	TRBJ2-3	TGTGCCAGCAGCGTACTAGGGAGCACGGATACGCAGTATTTT	CASSVLGSTDTQYF
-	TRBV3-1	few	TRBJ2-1	TGTGCCAGCAGCCAAGGGATTGGTCGAAACAATGAGCAGTTCTTC	CASSQGIGRNNEQFF
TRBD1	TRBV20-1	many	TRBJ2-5	TGCAGTGCTCGTGGGACAGGCCTGGAGACCCAGTACTTC	CSARGTGLETQYF